This T cell receptor (beta chain) was sequenced during a study of post-analysis software for immune sequencing data (dated by TCRdb to about 2015). Broadly, across the study: Relapsing-remitting, secondary progressive and progressive-relapsing multiple sclerosis were recorded as disease courses, and subtype annotation was lacking for some patients. The patient repertoires were compared against about 10 previously published healthy control repertoires obtained from donors aged 6 to 25 years. A subset of samples was prepared in parallel using single-end sample barcoding, then pooled and co-amplified after Illumina adapter ligation. What the authors observed across the whole study: Significantly lower normalized Chao1 diversity was found in multiple sclerosis patients than in controls, suggesting substantial peripheral T-cell clonal expansion. The multiple sclerosis patient group was slightly younger than the control group. A handful of TRBV segments, including TRBV5-6, TRBV5-1 and TRBV20-1, were significantly more frequent in patients than controls. When samples were clustered directly using the F measure, samples prepared in the same batch co-clustered strongly, which prompted a batch-effect correction.

The protocol used for the library was PCR. Sequencing took place on an Illumina HiSeq 2500. Unique molecular identifiers were incorporated into TCR beta cDNA libraries to reduce PCR and sequencing biases. Every 1 to 10 million input T cells yielded approximately 500,000 cDNA molecules, meaning each molecule approximated one T cell. The patient libraries were prepared and sequenced with the same protocol used for the earlier healthy control dataset. Samples belonging to the same batch were prepared together, multiplexed and sequenced on a shared HiSeq lane. In the paper's pipeline: MIGEC handled the raw barcoded reads, throwing out single-read molecular identifier groups before consensus assembly and CDR3 extraction. VDJtools was used for post-analysis of the clonotype tables, and diversity was normalized by down-sampling every dataset to the size of the smallest sample. In repertoire overlap clustering, CDR3 amino acid sequences, but not nucleotide sequences, were matched to correct batch-related cross-sample contamination. TCRdb redid the processing of the public reads, applying fastp at Q25 and MiXCR, and retained in-frame beta chains. When rows share a CDR3 protein, they turn into one entry using the most common DNA and genes. TCRdb's processing, not the authors' own work, is the source of the V and J calls. In this sample the table shows about 500,000 distinct CDR3 sequences, approximately 46% of which occur a single time. The top ten clonotypes cover about 12% of the sample.

TCR beta repertoires were profiled from peripheral blood of some 13 young patients with multiple sclerosis to demonstrate the VDJtools post-analysis software. The multiple sclerosis patients were children and adolescents between about 6 and 16 years of age. The germline V gene (reference sequence) specifies SEHNR as CDR1 and FQNEAQ as CDR2. From the cysteine through the phenylalanine, the CDR3 covers 15 amino acids. The only DNA kept is the CDR3, 45 bases in frame from the first base. The V end loses 0 bases and the J end loses 9 bases, and a stretch of 16 bases separates them. A single count supports this clonotype. Its target antigen remains unknown. No qualities accompany the bases; no much larger clone lies one base away.

This receptor was taken from a girl aged 5-17 years with multiple sclerosis. The V gene is TRBV7-9 and the J gene is TRBJ2-3, with the D gene too uncertain to name. Sequenced: blood. CDR3 sequence: CASSLAYRGLGTQYF. DNA sequence: TGTGCCAGCAGCTTAGCCTATCGAGGATTGGGGACGCAGTATTTT.